This T cell receptor (beta chain) emerged from a study of blood T cell repertoires in COVID-19 (dated by TCRdb to between 2020 and 2021). About the full investigation: Samples covering the acute and convalescent phases of COVID-19 were provided by collaborators in the United States, Italy and Spain. Deeply sampled blood TCRbeta repertoires from subjects exposed to, actively infected with, or recovered from COVID-19 were included in the dataset. Samples came from the ongoing ImmuneRACE study (first 160 participants) plus 1,254 subjects from 6 global collaborators. Where HLA class I and class II types were available, the types were taken from metadata supplied by the sample provider, not from assay-based typing. The sample metadata nearly always contained a de-identified subject ID, COVID-19 status, age in years and sex. The prospective study material was composed of cDNA or gDNA derived from T cells, B-cell-depleted T cells, or PBMCs. The repertoires were released in a freely available public database meant as a resource for research on the immune response to SARS-CoV-2.

Regarding this clone: Its antigen is currently not known. The sample holds no much larger clone one base away, and base qualities are not on file.

CDR1 and CDR2 (LGHDT, YNNKEL) derive from the germline V gene (reference sequence). There are 16 amino acids in the CDR3, from cysteine to phenylalanine inclusive. CDR3 DNA only is kept here, 48 bases in frame from base 1. Between the V and J ends, shortened by 1 base and 3 bases respectively, the junction contains 13 bases. A second Seattle source provided samples from volunteer blood donors who had recovered from COVID-19. Each collaborating institution followed its own protocols to collect whole blood in K2EDTA tubes. Collaborator samples were shipped for TCRbeta analysis as frozen whole blood, isolated PBMCs, or DNA extracted from either sample type. The paper's findings and limits, for the study overall: The amount of clinical and demographic metadata varied by source and participant and was provided uncurated.

TCRbeta CDR3 regions were amplified from genomic DNA by means of the immunoSEQ Assay, a bias-controlled multiplex PCR. The published analysis was carried out like this. The number of nucleated cells in each sample was estimated by amplification of reference gene primers within the assay. To quantify the absolute abundance of each unique TCRbeta CDR3 rearrangement, sequence reads were collapsed and filtered. Productive Simpson clonality was computed per sample as the square root of Simpson's diversity index over productive rearrangements. Here the immuneACCESS table is served through TCRdb, limited to in-frame sequences with V and J called. Missing clones are a known gap in these copies; in checked studies unresolved V genes cover under half, and the rest lacks a known reason. The DNA was the basis for D and trimming; V, J and clone size are from that table. For this sample the table gives roughly 250,000 clones, of which 70% to 90% were detected only once. The ten largest clones capture 2.1% of the sample.

The chain is assembled from TRBV3-1 (or the pseudogene TRBV3-2) and TRBJ1-5; TRBD1 is a possible D gene, resting on 6 matching bases. The source of this sequence is a woman aged 35 to 49 who had recovered from COVID-19. Sequencing input: peripheral blood. The CDR3 has the sequence CASSQGVGGYNQPQHF. The nucleotide sequence is given as TGTGCCAGCAGCCAAGGAGTTGGGGGCTACAATCAGCCCCAGCATTTT.